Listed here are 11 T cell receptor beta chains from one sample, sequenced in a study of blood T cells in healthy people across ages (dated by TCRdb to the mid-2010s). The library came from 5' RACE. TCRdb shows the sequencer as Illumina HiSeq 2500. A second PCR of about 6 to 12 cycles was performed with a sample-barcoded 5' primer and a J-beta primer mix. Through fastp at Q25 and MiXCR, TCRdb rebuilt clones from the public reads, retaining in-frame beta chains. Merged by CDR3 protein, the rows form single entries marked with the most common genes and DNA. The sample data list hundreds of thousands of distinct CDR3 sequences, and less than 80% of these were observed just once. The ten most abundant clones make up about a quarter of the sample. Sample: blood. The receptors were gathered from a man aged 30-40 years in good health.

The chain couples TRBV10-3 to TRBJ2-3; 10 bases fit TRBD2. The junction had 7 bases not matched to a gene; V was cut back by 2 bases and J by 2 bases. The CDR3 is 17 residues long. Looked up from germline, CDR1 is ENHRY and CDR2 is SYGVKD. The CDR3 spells CAISEPWTSGSTDTQYF. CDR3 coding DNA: TGTGCCATCAGTGAGCCATGGACTAGCGGTTCCACAGATACGCAGTATTTT.

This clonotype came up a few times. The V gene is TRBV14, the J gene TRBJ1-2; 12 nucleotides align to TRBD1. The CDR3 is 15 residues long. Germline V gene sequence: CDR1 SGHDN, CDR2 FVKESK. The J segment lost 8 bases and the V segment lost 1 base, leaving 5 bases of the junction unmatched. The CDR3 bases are TGTGCCAGCAGCCAAGCGGGACAGGGGGCGAAAGGCTACACCTTC. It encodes CASSQAGQGAKGYTF.

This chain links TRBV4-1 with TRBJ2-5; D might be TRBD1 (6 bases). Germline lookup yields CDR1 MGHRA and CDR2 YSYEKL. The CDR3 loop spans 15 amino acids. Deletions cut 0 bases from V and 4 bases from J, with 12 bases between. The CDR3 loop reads CASSQEPGVRETQYF. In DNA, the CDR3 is TGCGCCAGCAGCCAAGAACCAGGGGTTCGAGAGACCCAGTACTTC.

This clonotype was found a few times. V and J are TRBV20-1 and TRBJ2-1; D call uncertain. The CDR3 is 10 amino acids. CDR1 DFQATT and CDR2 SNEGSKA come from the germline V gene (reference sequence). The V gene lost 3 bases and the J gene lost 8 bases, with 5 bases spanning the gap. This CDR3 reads CSASLYEQFF. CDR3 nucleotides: TGCAGTGCTAGCCTGTATGAGCAGTTCTTC.

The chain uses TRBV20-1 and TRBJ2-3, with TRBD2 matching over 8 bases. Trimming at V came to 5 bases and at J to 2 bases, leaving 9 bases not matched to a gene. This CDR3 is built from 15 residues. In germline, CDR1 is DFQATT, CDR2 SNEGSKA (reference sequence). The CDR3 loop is CSALYPGGDTDTQYF. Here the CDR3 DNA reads TGCAGTGCTTTATATCCCGGGGGGGACACAGATACGCAGTATTTT.

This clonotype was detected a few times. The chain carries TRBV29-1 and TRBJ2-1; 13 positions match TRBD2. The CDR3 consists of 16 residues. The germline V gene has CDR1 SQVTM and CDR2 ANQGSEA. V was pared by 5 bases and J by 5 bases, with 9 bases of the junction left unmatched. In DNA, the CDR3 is TGCAGCGTTCGCGGACTAGCGGGGGCTATTAACAATGAGCAGTTCTTC. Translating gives CSVRGLAGAINNEQFF.

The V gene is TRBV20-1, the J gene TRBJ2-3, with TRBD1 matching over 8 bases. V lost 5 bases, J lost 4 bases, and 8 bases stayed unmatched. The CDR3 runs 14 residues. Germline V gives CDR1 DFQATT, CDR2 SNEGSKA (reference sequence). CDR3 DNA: TGCAGTGCTCCCGGGACAGGTCGTCCAGATACGCAGTATTTT. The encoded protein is CSAPGTGRPDTQYF.

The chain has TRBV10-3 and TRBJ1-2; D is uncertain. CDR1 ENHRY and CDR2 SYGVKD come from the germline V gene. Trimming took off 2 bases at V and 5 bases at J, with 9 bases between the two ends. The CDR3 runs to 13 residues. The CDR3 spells CAISEPELYGYTF. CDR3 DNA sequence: TGTGCCATCAGTGAGCCAGAGCTATATGGCTACACCTTC.

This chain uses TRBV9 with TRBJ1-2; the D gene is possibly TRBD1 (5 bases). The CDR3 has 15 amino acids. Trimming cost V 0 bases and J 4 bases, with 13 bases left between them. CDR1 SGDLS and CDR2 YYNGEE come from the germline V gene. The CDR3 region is CASSVAVGGGYGYTF. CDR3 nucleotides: TGTGCCAGCAGCGTAGCTGTGGGGGGTGGCTATGGCTACACCTTC.

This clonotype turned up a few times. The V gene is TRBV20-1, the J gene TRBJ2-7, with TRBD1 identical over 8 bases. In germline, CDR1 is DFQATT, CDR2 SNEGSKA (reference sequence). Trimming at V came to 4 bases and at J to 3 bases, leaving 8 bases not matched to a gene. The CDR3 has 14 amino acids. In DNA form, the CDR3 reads TGCAGTGCTATCGGACAGGGTGGTAGCTACGAGCAGTACTTC. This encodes CSAIGQGGSYEQYF.

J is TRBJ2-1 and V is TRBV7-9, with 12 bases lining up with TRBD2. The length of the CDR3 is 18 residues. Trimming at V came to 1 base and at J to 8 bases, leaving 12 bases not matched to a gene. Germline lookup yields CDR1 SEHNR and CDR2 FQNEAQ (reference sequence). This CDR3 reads CASSLGVGRLAGEDEQFF. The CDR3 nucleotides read TGTGCCAGCAGCTTAGGCGTCGGACGACTAGCGGGGGAGGATGAGCAGTTCTTC.